This T cell receptor beta chain came from a study of OX40 agonist ivuxolimab in advanced cancers. About the study: Ivuxolimab, which patients received intravenously every 2 weeks, was dosed at 0.01 to 10 mg/kg. People who had prior anti-PD-1, anti-PD-L1 or anti-CTLA-4 therapy could take part, and less than 50% had some. Partial responses, seen in three patients, involved one hepatocellular carcinoma and two cutaneous melanomas.

Germline values: CDR1 MNHEY, CDR2 SVGAGI. Losses at the gene ends were 6 bases for V and 0 bases for J; bases not matched to a gene: 5. This CDR3 region has 15 residues. The method was immunoSEQ multiplex PCR; TCRdb's version includes in-frame clones alone and lacks a portion of them. The profile shows more than 70,000 clones, 65% to 85% of them singletons. Baseline, cycle 4 day 1, and cycle 7 day 1 were the blood sampling points. The table lists this clone with a count of one. This specimen consisted of CD4+ or CD8+ T cells sorted from blood, obtained in a trial of the OX40 agonist ivuxolimab. The sequence derives from an adult with an advanced solid tumor such as melanoma, head and neck, liver or kidney cancer. The chain couples TRBV6-5 to TRBJ1-5; 7 bases are shared with TRBD1. The CDR3: CASSPGQSSNQPQHF. As DNA, the CDR3 is TGTGCCAGCAGCCCGGGACAGAGTAGCAATCAGCCCCAGCATTTT.